This is a list of T cell receptor beta chains from one sample in a study of T cell repertoires in cytomegalovirus infection. TCRdb reanalysed the reads using MiXCR and keeps one entry per CDR3 protein. This repertoire shows fewer than 250,000 distinct CDR3 sequences, approximately 13% found once; its top ten account for 1.5% to 2%. The source material was PBMCs. These receptors were obtained from a human donor in good health (CMV status not recorded). Some clones in this sample may be carry-over from other donors' samples. Both conserved end residues are part of each CDR3. D genes are given only for firm matches. Clone size is shown for a subset of rows, as once, few, many or a class of expanded clone.

clone_size j_call d_call v_call cdr3_nt cdr3_aa
few TRBJ2-5 TRBD2 TRBV19 TGTGCCAGTAGTATTGGGAGGGAATATTCCCAGTACTTC CASSIGREYSQYF
many TRBJ2-2 - TRBV27 TGTGCCAGCAGTACCGTAGCGGTGACCGGGGAGCTGTTTTTT CASSTVAVTGELFF
- TRBJ1-1 - TRBV7-3 TGTGCCAGCAGTTTGCACGGGGGGAACACTGAAGCTTTCTTT CASSLHGGNTEAFF
many TRBJ2-7 - TRBV7-2 TGTGCCAGCAGCTTAAACCCCCTAAGCCTGTTGTACGAGCAGTACTTC CASSLNPLSLLYEQYF
many TRBJ2-4 - TRBV7-2 TGTGCCAGCAGCTTATCTCGGGGGAAGGCCAAAAACATTCAGTACTTC CASSLSRGKAKNIQYF
few TRBJ2-4 TRBD1 TRBV28 TGTGCCAGCAGTTCTCTTAAGGGGGCTCAGTACTTC CASSSLKGAQYF
- TRBJ1-2 - TRBV5-1 TGCGCCAGCAGCTTGGAGGGGAATTATGGCTACAACTTC CASSLEGNYGYNF
- TRBJ2-3 - TRBV2 TGTGCCAGCAGTGCGGGCAGAAGCACAGATACGCAGTATTTT CASSAGRSTDTQYF
many TRBJ1-4 - TRBV7-8 TGTGCCAGCAGCCCAGACCGACAAGGGGGAAGGAGTGAAAAACTGTTTTTT CASSPDRQGGRSEKLFF
- TRBJ1-6 - TRBV19 TGTGCCAGTACCTCAGGGATAGGGCGGAATTCACCCCTCCACTTT CASTSGIGRNSPLHF
- TRBJ2-7 - TRBV29-1 TGCAGCGTTGAAGTAACAGACTACGAGCAGTACTTC CSVEVTDYEQYF
- TRBJ2-1 - TRBV5-4 TGTGCCAGCAGCTTGCTAATGACGAATGAGCAGTTCTTC CASSLLMTNEQFF
few TRBJ1-1 TRBD1 TRBV6-2/TRBV6-3 TGTGCCAGCAGGACCACAGGGGGCACTGAAGCTTTCTTT CASRTTGGTEAFF
- TRBJ1-2 - TRBV5-1 TGCGCCAGCAGCTCAAGTGCCGGGGACTATGGCTACACCTTC CASSSSAGDYGYTF
many TRBJ2-1 TRBD2 TRBV7-8 TGTGCCAGCAGCTTAGCGCGGACTAGCGGGGGGATTAAGTTCTTC CASSLARTSGGIKFF
many TRBJ2-4 - TRBV7-2 TGTGCCAGCAGCTTAGAGGGGACGACCAAAAACATTCAGTACTTC CASSLEGTTKNIQYF
many TRBJ1-4 - TRBV28 TGTGCCAGCAGCTACCCCGAGGGGGGAAATGAAAAACTGTTTTTT CASSYPEGGNEKLFF
many TRBJ2-3 TRBD2 TRBV6-1 TGTGCCAGCCTTCAGCGGGAGGGCGGCGCAGATACGCAGTATTTT CASLQREGGADTQYF
many TRBJ2-7 TRBD1 TRBV7-2 TGTGCCAGCAGCTTAGGGGGACAGGGGGTACTCTACGAGCAGTACTTC CASSLGGQGVLYEQYF
many TRBJ1-5 - TRBV7-2 TGTGCCAGCAGCTTACAGGGAACTTCCACAAATCAGCCCCAGCATTTT CASSLQGTSTNQPQHF
- TRBJ2-7 - TRBV5-6 TGTGCCAGCAGCTTGGGTGGTATCGGGTACGAGCAGTACTTC CASSLGGIGYEQYF
many TRBJ1-2 - TRBV7-2 TGTGCCAGCAGCTTTTCGGCAGGACTCAACTATGGCTACACCTTC CASSFSAGLNYGYTF
few TRBJ1-2 TRBD1 TRBV20-1 TGCAGTGCTAGCCCGGGACAGGGGGCGAGTGGCTACACCTTC CSASPGQGASGYTF
many TRBJ1-5 TRBD1 TRBV5-1 TGCGCCAGCAGCCCTGGACAGGGTAGTCAGCCCCAGCATTTT CASSPGQGSQPQHF
- TRBJ1-3 - TRBV3-1 TGTGCCAGCAGCCGTGGAGTGAGGACCGAGAGCTCTGGAAACACCATATATTTT CASSRGVRTESSGNTIYF
- TRBJ2-2 - TRBV6-2/TRBV6-3 TGTGCCAGCTCCGACCCGAAGGGGGGGGGCACCGGGGAGCTGTTTTTT CASSDPKGGGTGELFF
few TRBJ2-3 - TRBV4-2 TGTGCCAGCAGCCAAGGGTTAACTTCCCCGGATACGCAGTATTTT CASSQGLTSPDTQYF